This entry lists 15 T cell receptor beta chains sequenced from one sample in a study of blood T cell repertoires in COVID-19. Only in-frame clones appear in the TCRdb table, and some are missing; sequencing was by immunoSEQ multiplex PCR. The data show some 210,000 clones, 92% seen once. The sample comprised peripheral blood. Receptors originate from a man younger than 45 with acute or convalescent COVID-19.

The chain carries TRBV6-1 and TRBJ1-5; D might be TRBD1 (5 bases). The CDR3 loop spans 15 amino acids. CDR1 and CDR2 from the germline V gene are MNHNS and SASEGT. V dropped 1 base and J dropped 2 bases, with 9 bases sitting between them. The DNA for the CDR3 is TGTGCCAGCAGTGAAGGGGGCGCTGGCAATCAGCCCCAGCATTTT. Its translation: CASSEGGAGNQPQHF.

V gene TRBV4-1 combines with J gene TRBJ2-1, with 7 bases that match TRBD1. Losses at the gene ends were 2 bases for V and 2 bases for J; bases not matched to a gene: 9. The germline gives CDR1 MGHRA, CDR2 YSYEKL. The CDR3 totals 17 residues. The CDR3, as DNA: TGCGCCAGCAGCCAAAGTCGACAGGGCCTTACCTACAATGAGCAGTTCTTC. This translates into CASSQSRQGLTYNEQFF.

The chain is built from TRBV30 and TRBJ2-2; TRBD1 is a possible D gene (5 bases). The CDR3 loop spans 14 amino acids. Trimming removed 3 bases from V and 8 bases from J, with 16 bases in between. CDR1 and CDR2 from the germline V gene are GTSNPN and SVGIG (reference sequence). In nucleotides, the CDR3 is TGTGCCTGGAGATCACCCCAGGGTCGGGGGGAGCTGTTTTTT. It is translated as CAWRSPQGRGELFF.

Note on this clone: The DNA is left out, because the CDR3 cannot be placed on it with certainty; the CDR3 is given as TCRdb lists it. This rearrangement joins TRBV27 to TRBJ1-5. The CDR3 spans 16 amino acids, including both terminal residues. Germline lookup yields CDR1 MNHEY and CDR2 SMNVEV (reference sequence). CDR3 region: CASSFLADYSNQPQHF.

V usage is TRBV4-2 and J usage is TRBJ2-5; 7 bases are shared with TRBD2. The CDR3 contains 14 residues. Germline CDR1 reads LGHNA; CDR2 reads YNFKEQ. V lost 2 bases and J lost 3; bases outside the gene matches: 3. The CDR3 bases are TGTGCCAGCAGCCAAAAAAGCGGGGAAGAGACCCAGTACTTC. It is translated as CASSQKSGEETQYF.

The V and J genes are TRBV6-5 and TRBJ2-7; TRBD1 aligns across 9 bases. From germline, CDR1 is MNHEY and CDR2 SVGAGI. J gave up 4 bases and V 6 bases, and 7 bases lay outside the gene matches. The CDR3 extends over 14 amino acids. The CDR3 spells CASRLQGAKYEQYF. CDR3 coding DNA: TGTGCCAGCAGACTACAGGGGGCGAAATACGAGCAGTACTTC.

The chain recombines TRBV4-1 with TRBJ1-3, with a tentative D call TRBD1 (6 bases). The CDR3 consists of 17 residues. Germline V gene lookup returns CDR1 MGHRA and CDR2 YSYEKL. Trimming cost V 5 bases and J 0 bases, with 17 bases left between them. The CDR3 nucleotides read TGCGCCAGCAGCTTAGGCCCCCAGGGGAGCTCTGGAAACACCATATATTTT. Its protein product is CASSLGPQGSSGNTIYF.

This clone appeared a single time. The same CDR3 also results from other DNA sequences found in this sample. V usage is TRBV5-1 and J usage is TRBJ2-7, with 7 bases identical to TRBD2. The length of the CDR3 is 12 residues. The germline V gene encodes CDR1 SGHRS and CDR2 YFSETQ. V was clipped by 3 bases and J by 4 bases; unmatched bases: 1. CDR3 loop: CASSSGGYEQYF. CDR3 DNA sequence: TGCGCCAGCAGCTCCGGGGGGTACGAGCAGTACTTC.

J is TRBJ2-1 and V is TRBV7-2; D call uncertain. Germline assignment: CDR1 SGHTA and CDR2 FQGNSA. The CDR3 spans 15 residues. Between the trimmed V and J ends, which lost 1 base and 10 bases, there was a span of 17 bases. The CDR3: CASSLVNLVSYEQFF. CDR3 in DNA: TGTGCCAGCAGCTTAGTCAATCTAGTTTCCTACGAGCAGTTCTTC. Combining the CDR3 with reference TRBV7-2 and TRBJ2-1 gives the whole variable domain GAGVSQSPSNKVTEKGKDVELRCDPISGHTALYWYRQSLGQGLEFLIYFQGNSAPDKSGLPSDRFSAERTGGSVSTLTIQRTQQEDSAVYLCASSLVNLVSYEQFFGPGTRLTVL.

V gene TRBV5-6 combines with J gene TRBJ2-1; D is unresolved. Per the germline V gene, CDR1 is SGHDT and CDR2 is YYEEEE. The CDR3 spans 12 residues. V was trimmed by 5 bases and J by 13 bases, leaving 16 bases between them. The CDR3 is CASRYLGLPQFF. The DNA for the CDR3 is TGTGCCAGCAGATACCTAGGCCTGCCACAGTTCTTC.

CDR3 amino acids: CASRASGGAGEQFF. Written as DNA, the CDR3 is TGTGCCAGCAGGGCTAGCGGGGGGGCAGGAGAGCAGTTCTTC. The chain is built from TRBV11-3 and TRBJ2-1, with 12 positions matching TRBD2. Germline CDR1 reads SGHNT; CDR2 reads YENEEA. Losses at the gene ends were 6 bases for V and 10 bases for J; bases not matched to a gene: 7. The CDR3 has 14 residues. Combining the CDR3 with reference TRBV11-3 and TRBJ2-1 gives the whole variable domain EAGVVQSPRYKIIEKKQPVAFWCNPISGHNTLYWYLQNLGQGPELLIRYENEEAVDDSQLPKDRFSAERLKGVDSTLKIQPAELGDSAVYLCASRASGGAGEQFFGPGTRLTVL.

CDR3 coding DNA: TGTGCCAGTAGTATCCGTCAGGGGGCGGTTGGAAACACCATATATTTT. Translation gives CASSIRQGAVGNTIYF. This chain connects TRBV19 to TRBJ1-3; TRBD1 agrees at 8 bases. Germline V gives CDR1 LNHDA, CDR2 SQIVND (reference sequence). J gave up 3 bases and V 3 bases, and 7 bases lay outside the gene matches. The CDR3 loop spans 16 amino acids.

In this sample, this clone turned up a few times. The chain links TRBV27 to TRBJ2-7; perhaps TRBD1 as D (5 bases). Germline V gene lookup returns CDR1 MNHEY and CDR2 SMNVEV (reference sequence). Between the trimmed V and J ends, which lost 5 bases and 3 bases, there was a span of 14 bases. The CDR3 runs to 14 residues. CDR3 region: CASSLKTALYEQYF. The CDR3 bases are TGTGCCAGCAGTCTAAAGACAGCCCTCTACGAGCAGTACTTC.

In this sample, this clone turned up once. The genes are TRBV6-5 and TRBJ1-1, with D hard to call. This CDR3 has 15 amino acids. V lost 6 bases and J lost 4, with 18 bases in between. Germline values: CDR1 MNHEY, CDR2 SVGAGI. In nucleotides, the CDR3 is TGTGCCAGCAGAAGCAGACTATCCCGTGGCACTGAAGCTTTCTTT. Protein: CASRSRLSRGTEAFF.

DNA of the CDR3: TGTGCCAGCAGACTCCTTACAGATACGCAGTATTTT. This sequence encodes CASRLLTDTQYF. J is TRBJ2-3 and V is TRBV2; D gene uncertain. CDR1 and CDR2 (germline): SNHLY, FYNNEI. The CDR3 loop spans 12 amino acids. V was clipped by 6 bases and J by 3 bases, with 7 bases between them.